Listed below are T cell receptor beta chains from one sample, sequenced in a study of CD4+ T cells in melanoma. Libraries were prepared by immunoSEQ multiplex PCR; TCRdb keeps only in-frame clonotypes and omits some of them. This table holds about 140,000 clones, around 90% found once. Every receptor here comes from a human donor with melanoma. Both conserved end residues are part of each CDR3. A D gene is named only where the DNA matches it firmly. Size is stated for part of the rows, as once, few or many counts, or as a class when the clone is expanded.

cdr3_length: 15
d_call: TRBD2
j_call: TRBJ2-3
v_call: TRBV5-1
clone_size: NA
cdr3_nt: TGCGCCAGCAGGTATCTAGCGGGGAGCATTTATACGCAGTATTTT
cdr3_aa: CASRYLAGSIYTQYF

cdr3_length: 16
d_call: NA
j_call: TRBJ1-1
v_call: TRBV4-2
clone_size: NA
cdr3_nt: TGTGCCAGCAGCCAAGATGTCGGCGGGGGGCGAACTGAAGCTTTCTTT
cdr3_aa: CASSQDVGGGRTEAFF

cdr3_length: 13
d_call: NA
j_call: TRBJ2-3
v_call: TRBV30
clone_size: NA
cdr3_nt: TGTGCCTGGGATGAAGGGGACACAGATACGCAGTATTTT
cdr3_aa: CAWDEGDTDTQYF

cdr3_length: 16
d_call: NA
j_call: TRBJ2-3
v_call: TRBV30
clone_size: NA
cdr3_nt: TGTGCCTGGGATATTTACGGGGGAGGTGGCACAGATACGCAGTATTTT
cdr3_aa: CAWDIYGGGGTDTQYF

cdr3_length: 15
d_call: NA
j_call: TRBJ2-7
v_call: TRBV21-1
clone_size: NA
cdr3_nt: TGTGCCAGCAGCAAACAGTCAGGGGGCAACTACGAGCAGTACTTC
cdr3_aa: CASSKQSGGNYEQYF

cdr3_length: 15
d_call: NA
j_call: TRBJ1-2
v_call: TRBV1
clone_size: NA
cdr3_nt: TGCACCAGCAGACGAAGCAGGGGATCGGAGGATGGCTACACCTTC
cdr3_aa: CTSRRSRGSEDGYTF

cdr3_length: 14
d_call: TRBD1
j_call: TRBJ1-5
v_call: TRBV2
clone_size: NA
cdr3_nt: TGTGCCAGCAGTGCTACAGGGGGCTTTCAGCCCCAGCATTTT
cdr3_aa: CASSATGGFQPQHF

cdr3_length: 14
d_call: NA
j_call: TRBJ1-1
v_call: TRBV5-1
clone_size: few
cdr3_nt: TGCGCCAGCAGCCCGAGCTCCGGGGTACCTCGGGCTTTCTTT
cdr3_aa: CASSPSSGVPRAFF

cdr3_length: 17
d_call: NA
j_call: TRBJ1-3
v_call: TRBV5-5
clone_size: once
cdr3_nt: TGTGCCAGCAGCTTGTGGCAGGCAGCACACTCTGGAAACACCATATATTTT
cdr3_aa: CASSLWQAAHSGNTIYF

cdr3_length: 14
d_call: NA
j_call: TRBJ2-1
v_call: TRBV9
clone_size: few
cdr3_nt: TGTGCCAGCAGCGTTGACCGGTTAGCCGATGAGCAGTTCTTC
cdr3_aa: CASSVDRLADEQFF

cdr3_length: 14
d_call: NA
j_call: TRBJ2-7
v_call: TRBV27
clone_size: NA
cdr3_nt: TGTGCCAGCAGGACCGGGACCTCTACCTACGAGCAGTACTTC
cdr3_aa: CASRTGTSTYEQYF

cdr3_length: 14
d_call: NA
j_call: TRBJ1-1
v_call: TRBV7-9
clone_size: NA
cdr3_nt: TGTGCCAGCAGCCCAGGTCGTTTCGGTCCTGAAGCTTTCTTT
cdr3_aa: CASSPGRFGPEAFF

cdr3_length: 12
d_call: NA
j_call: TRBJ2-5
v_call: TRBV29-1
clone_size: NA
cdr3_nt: TGCAGCCTCCTGGGCGACCAAGAGACCCAGTACTTC
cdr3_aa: CSLLGDQETQYF

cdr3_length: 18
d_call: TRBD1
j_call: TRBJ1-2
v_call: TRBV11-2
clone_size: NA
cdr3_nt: TGTGCCAGCAGCTCGGTCAGGGACAGGAGCTTAGCTAACTATGGCTACACCTTC
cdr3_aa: CASSSVRDRSLANYGYTF

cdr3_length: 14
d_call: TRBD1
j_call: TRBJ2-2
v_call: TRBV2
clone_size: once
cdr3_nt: TGTGCCAGCTCCCGACAGGGGATCACCGGGGAGCTGTTTTTT
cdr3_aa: CASSRQGITGELFF

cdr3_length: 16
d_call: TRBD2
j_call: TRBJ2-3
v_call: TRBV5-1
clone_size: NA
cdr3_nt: TGCGCCAGCAGCTTGGGTCCTAGCGGGGGGGCGGATACGCAGTATTTT
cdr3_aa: CASSLGPSGGADTQYF

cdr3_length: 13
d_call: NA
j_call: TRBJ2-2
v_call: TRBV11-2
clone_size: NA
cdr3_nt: TGTGCCAGCAGGCGCCCGGGCGGCGGGGAGCTGTTTTTT
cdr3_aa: CASRRPGGGELFF

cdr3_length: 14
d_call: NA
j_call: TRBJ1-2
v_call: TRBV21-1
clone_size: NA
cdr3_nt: TGTGCCAGCAGTCCCTCGGGGCCGATCTATGGCTACACCTTC
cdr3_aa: CASSPSGPIYGYTF

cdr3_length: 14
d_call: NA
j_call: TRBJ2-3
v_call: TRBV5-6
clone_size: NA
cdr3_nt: TGTGCCAGCAGCTTGGTGGACCCGCGTGATACGCAGTATTTT
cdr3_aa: CASSLVDPRDTQYF

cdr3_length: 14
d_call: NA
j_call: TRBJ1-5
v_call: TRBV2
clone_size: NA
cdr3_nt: TGTGCCAGCAGGACGGACCCACCAGGTCAGCCCCAGCATTTT
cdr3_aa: CASRTDPPGQPQHF

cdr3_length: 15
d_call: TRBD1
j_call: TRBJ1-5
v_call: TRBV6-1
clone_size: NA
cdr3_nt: TGTGCCACCCTGTTTACAGGGGGACCCAATCAGCCCCAGCATTTT
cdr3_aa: CATLFTGGPNQPQHF

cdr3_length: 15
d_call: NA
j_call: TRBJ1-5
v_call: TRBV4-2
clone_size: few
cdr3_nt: TGTGCCAGCAGCCAAGTAGCGGGAGGAGGGGAGCCCCAGCATTTT
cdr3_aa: CASSQVAGGGEPQHF

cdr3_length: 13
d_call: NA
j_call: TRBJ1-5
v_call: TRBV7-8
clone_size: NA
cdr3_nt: TGTGCCAGCAGCTTAGACAGAGATCAGCCCCAGCATTTT
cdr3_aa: CASSLDRDQPQHF

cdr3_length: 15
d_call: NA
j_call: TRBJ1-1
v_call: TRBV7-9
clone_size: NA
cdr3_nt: TGTGCCAGCAGCCCGACCGGGACCGTGAACACTGAAGCTTTCTTT
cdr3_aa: CASSPTGTVNTEAFF

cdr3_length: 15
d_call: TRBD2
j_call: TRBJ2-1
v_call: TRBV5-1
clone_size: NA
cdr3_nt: TGCGCCAGCAGACTAGCGGGTGGGCAACGGAATGAGCAGTTCTTC
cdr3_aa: CASRLAGGQRNEQFF

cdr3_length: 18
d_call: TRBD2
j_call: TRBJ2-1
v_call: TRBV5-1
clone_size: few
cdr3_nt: TGCGCCAGCAGCTTGGCCGCGAGCGGGGGGCTGACCCTCCATGAGCAGTTCTTC
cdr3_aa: CASSLAASGGLTLHEQFF

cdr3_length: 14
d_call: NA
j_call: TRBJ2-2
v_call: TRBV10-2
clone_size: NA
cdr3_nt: TGCGCCAGCAGTATAGCAGCGAACACCGGGGAGCTGTTTTTT
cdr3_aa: CASSIAANTGELFF

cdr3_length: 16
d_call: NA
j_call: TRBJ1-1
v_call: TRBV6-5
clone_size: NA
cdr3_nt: TGTGCCAGCAGTTACGGGGCATTTCGTTTGAACACTGAAGCTTTCTTT
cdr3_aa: CASSYGAFRLNTEAFF

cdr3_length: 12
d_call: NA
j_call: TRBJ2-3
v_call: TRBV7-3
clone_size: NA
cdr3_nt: TGTGCCAGCAGCCCCCAAATGGGGCGGCAGTATTTT
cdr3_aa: CASSPQMGRQYF

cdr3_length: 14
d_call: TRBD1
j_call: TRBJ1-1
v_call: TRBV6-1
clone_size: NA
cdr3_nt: TGTGCCGGCAAGCCCGGACAGGGGAACACTGAAGCTTTCTTT
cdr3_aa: CAGKPGQGNTEAFF

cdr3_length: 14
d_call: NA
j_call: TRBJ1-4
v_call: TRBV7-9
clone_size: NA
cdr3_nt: TGTGCCAGCAGCTTAGAAGGGGCTAAGGGAAAACTGTTTTTT
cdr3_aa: CASSLEGAKGKLFF

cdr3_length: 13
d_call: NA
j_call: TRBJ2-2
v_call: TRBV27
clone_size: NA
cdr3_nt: TGTGCCAGCAGCTGGGGCCGGTCCGGGGAGCTGTTTTTT
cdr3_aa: CASSWGRSGELFF

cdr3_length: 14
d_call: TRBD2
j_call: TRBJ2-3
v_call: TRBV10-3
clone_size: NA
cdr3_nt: TGTGCCATCAGGGCGCGGGGGGGCACAGATACGCAGTATTTT
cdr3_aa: CAIRARGGTDTQYF

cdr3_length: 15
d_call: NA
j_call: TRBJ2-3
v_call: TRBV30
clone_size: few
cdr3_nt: TGTGCCTGGAGTGTCGACTCCGCTAGCACAGATACGCAGTATTTT
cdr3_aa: CAWSVDSASTDTQYF

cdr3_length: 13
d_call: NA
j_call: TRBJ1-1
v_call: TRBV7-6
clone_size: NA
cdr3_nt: TGTGCCAGCAGCCCACAGGGGAACACTGAAGCTTTCTTT
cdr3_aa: CASSPQGNTEAFF

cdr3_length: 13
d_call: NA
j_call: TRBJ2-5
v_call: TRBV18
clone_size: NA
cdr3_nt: TGTGCCAGCTCACCGACGGGACCTGAGACCCAGTACTTC
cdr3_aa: CASSPTGPETQYF

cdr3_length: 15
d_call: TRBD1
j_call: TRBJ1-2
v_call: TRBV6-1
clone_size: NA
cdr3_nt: TGTGCCAGCACCACGGGACAGGTTAATAACTATGGCTACACCTTC
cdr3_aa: CASTTGQVNNYGYTF

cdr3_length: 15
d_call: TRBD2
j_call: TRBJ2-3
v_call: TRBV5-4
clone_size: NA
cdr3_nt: TGTGCCAGCAGCTTGGTAGCGGGGGGAGGTGATACGCAGTATTTT
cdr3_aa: CASSLVAGGGDTQYF

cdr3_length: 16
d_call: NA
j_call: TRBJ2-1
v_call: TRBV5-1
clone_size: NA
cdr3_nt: TGCGCCAGCAGCTTGGATTTTGCGGGGACCGGAACTGAGCAGTTCTTC
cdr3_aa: CASSLDFAGTGTEQFF

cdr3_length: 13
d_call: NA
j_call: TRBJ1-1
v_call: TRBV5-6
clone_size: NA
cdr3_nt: TGTGCCAGCAGCTTGGGACGGCTAAATGAAGCTTTCTTT
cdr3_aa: CASSLGRLNEAFF

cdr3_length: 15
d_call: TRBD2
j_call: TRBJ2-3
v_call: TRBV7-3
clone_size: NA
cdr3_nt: TGTGCCAGCAGCTTAGCGGGGGGACCTGGGGATACGCAGTATTTT
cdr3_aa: CASSLAGGPGDTQYF